This T cell receptor beta chain emerged from a study of T cell repertoires and HLA-DP antigens. Turning to the study itself: Transduced HeLa cells presented HLA-DP to CD4+ T cells. Sorted CD137+CD4+ samples averaged 218.4 ng DNA; pre-culture CD4+ samples, about 1,200 ng.

Here immunoSEQ multiplex PCR was the method, and the copy in TCRdb shows in-frame clones only, minus some. The sample holds 85,000 to 90,000 clones, more than 75% seen once. CDR1 and CDR2 from the germline V gene are MNHNS and SASEGT. The V segment lost 4 bases and the J segment 2 bases; nucleotides outside the gene matches: 5. The CDR3 length is 15 residues. As to this clone: Its antigen is unknown.

The sample consisted of CD4+ T cells from PBMCs. The receptor comes from a man aged 45-65 years in good health and CMV-seronegative. The rearrangement joins TRBV6-1 to TRBJ2-1; 7 bases map to TRBD2. CDR3 nucleotide sequence: TGTGCCAGCAGTGCGGCGGGAGAACCCTACAATGAGCAGTTCTTC. Its translation: CASSAAGEPYNEQFF.